The clone carrying this TCR beta chain was counted only a few times. Its matching antigen is unknown. These data belong to a study of T cells in localized non-small cell lung cancer. V shed 1 base and J 6 bases; nucleotides not matched to a gene: 7. CDR3 length: 18 residues. Germline V gene data show CDR1 as ENHRY and CDR2 as SYGVKD. Study-wide results and caveats: Adjacent lung was found to contain a median roughly 60 of the top 100 tumor clones. T cell clonality was highest in uninvolved adjacent lung, above tumor. With higher T cell density in blood came longer overall survival.

Profiled with immunoSEQ multiplex PCR; TCRdb holds only in-frame clones, not every one. In the table there are some 34,000 clones, around 80% of which are singletons. This chain links TRBV10-3 with TRBJ2-1, with 15 bases that match TRBD2. The sequencing used peripheral blood, collected before any cancer treatment. The sequence was collected from a male donor aged 60 or over with stage III squamous cell lung carcinoma. The CDR3 bases are TGTGCCATCAGTGAGTTAAGACCGGGACTAGCGGGGGGCAATGAGCAGTTCTTC. This sequence encodes CAISELRPGLAGGNEQFF.